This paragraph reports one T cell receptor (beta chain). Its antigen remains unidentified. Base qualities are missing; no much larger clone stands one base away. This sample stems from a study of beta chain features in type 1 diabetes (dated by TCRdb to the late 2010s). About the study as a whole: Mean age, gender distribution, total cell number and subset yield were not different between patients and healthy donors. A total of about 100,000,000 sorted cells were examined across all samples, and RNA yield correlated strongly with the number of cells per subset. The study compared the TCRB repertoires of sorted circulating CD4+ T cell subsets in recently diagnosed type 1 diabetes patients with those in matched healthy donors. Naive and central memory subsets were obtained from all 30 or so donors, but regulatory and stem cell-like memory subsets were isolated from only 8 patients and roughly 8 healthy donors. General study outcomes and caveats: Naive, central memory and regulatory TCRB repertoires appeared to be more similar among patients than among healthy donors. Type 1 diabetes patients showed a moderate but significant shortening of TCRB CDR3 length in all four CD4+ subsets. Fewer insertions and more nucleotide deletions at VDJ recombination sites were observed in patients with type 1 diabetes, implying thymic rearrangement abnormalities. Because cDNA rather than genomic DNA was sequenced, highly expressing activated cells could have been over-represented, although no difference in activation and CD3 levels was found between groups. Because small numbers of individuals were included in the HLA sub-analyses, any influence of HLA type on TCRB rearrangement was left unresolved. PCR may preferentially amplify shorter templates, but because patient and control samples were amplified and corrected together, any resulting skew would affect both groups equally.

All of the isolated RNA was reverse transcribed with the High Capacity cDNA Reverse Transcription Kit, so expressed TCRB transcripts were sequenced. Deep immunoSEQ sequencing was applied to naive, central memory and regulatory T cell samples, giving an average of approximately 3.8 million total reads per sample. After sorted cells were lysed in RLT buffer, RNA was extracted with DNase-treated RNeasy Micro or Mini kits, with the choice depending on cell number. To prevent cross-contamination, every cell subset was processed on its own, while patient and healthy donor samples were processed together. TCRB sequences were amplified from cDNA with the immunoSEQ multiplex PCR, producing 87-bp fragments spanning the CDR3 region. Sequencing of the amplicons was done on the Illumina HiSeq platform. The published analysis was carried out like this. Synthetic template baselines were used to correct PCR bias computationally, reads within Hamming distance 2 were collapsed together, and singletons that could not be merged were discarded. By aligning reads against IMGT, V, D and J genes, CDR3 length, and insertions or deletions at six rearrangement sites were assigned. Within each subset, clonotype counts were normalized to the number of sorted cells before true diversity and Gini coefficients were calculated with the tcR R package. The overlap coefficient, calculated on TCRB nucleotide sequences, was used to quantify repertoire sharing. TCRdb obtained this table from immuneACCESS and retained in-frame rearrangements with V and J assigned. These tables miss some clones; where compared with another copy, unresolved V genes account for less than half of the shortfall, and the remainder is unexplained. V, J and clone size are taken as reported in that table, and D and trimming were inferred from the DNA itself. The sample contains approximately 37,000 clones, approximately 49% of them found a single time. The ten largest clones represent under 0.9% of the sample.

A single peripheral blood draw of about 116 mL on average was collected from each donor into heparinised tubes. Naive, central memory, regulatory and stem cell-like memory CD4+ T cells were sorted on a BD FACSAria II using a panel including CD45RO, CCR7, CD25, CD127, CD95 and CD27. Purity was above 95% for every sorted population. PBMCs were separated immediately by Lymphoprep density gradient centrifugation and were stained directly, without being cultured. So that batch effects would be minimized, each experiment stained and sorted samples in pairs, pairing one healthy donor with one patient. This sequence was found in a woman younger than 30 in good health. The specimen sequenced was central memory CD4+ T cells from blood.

The CDR3 amino acid sequence is: CASSVKLIGSYNEQFF. The DNA reads TGTGCCAGCAGTGTGAAGCTGATCGGCTCCTACAATGAGCAGTTCTTC. Recombination joined TRBV6-1 with TRBJ2-1, with the D gene too uncertain to name. CDR3 length: 16 amino acids, cysteine to phenylalanine. The CDR3 DNA has 48 bases and is translated from base 1. The V end loses 4 bases and the J end loses 0 bases, and a stretch of 13 bases separates them. As encoded in the germline V gene, CDR1 is MNHNS while CDR2 is SASEGT.